This T cell receptor (beta chain) stems from a study of identical twins (dated by TCRdb to the mid-2010s). A note on the overall study: TCR alpha and beta repertoires from monozygotic twins, unrelated adults of various ages and cord blood were deep-sequenced to test whether fetal clonotypes persist. Replicate twin experiments were performed at different times using different library preparation protocols to rule out contamination. Results the study describes overall, beyond this receptor: In monozygotic twins, out-of-frame TCR alpha sharing was systematically underestimated by recombination models, although the models agreed with sharing between unrelated individuals. In beta out-of-frame sequences, excess twin sharing was weaker, because having fewer shared sequences lowered the signal-to-noise ratio. Out-of-frame TCR alpha sequences shared between twins showed an excess of low generation-probability sequences compared with coincidental sharing between unrelated individuals. Zero-insertion analyses could be partly confounded by invariant T cells such as MAIT and iNKT, though diverse VJ usage argued against such confounding for most clonotypes. Abundant cord blood beta clonotypes carried fewer insertions; young adult naive repertoires showed a weaker similar trend, while memory repertoires showed none. Because the same donors could not be followed over many years, conclusions were based on cross-sectional statistical analysis.

Every donor in the study was a healthy Caucasian. Three pairs of female monozygotic twins, all aged roughly 18 to 29 years, were included in the twin cohort. Peripheral blood mononuclear cells were used as the source from which RNA for TCR libraries was isolated. This clonotype appeared many times. Its antigen remains unidentified. Base qualities are missing; no much larger clone stands one base away. The germline V gene yields SGHAT for CDR1 and FQNNGV for CDR2. V gives up 6 bases and J gives up 7 bases, and the segment between their germline ends measures 10 bases. The CDR3 contains 12 residues, cysteine and phenylalanine counted. Only the CDR3 DNA stays, 36 bases, in frame from base 1. Receptor amplification or capture employed 5' RACE. Reads for this sample came from an Illumina HiSeq 2000. Template switching introduced a universal primer binding site; the final cDNA contained a unique molecular identifier, enabling accurate counting of TCR cDNA molecules. First-strand cDNA for TCR alpha and beta chains was synthesized from specific primers in the conserved constant-segment region. Each cDNA library was double barcoded, with a SMART-Mk sample barcode plus Illumina barcodes, to control for contamination. TruSeq adapter sequences along with Illumina sample barcodes were introduced in two successive PCR steps. TCR alpha and beta cDNA libraries were sequenced on the Illumina HiSeq platform with custom primers. From the authors' description of their analysis: Unique molecular identifiers were extracted from raw reads with MiGEC, and CDR3 positions were determined with MiXCR. Recombination models were inferred per individual with the repgenHMM and IGoR tools using an EM algorithm. Shared clonotype analysis was performed with the tcR package in R, normalizing sharing by the product of cloneset sizes. To study raw recombination without the effects of thymic and clonal selection, out-of-frame nonproductive sequences were analyzed. The raw public reads went through TCRdb reprocessing: fastp at Q25, MiXCR clone calling, in-frame beta chains kept. Duplicate CDR3 protein sequences are folded into a single record with the most common DNA and genes. TCRdb assigned the V and J calls; the authors' analysis was not used. For this sample there are 650,000 to 800,000 distinct CDR3 sequences; 8.6% appear just once. The ten largest clones capture around 0.95% of the sample.

This sample was also put to use in a study of yellow fever vaccine responses in identical twins. Per the second study: The authors reported that the T cell response to vaccination in identical twins appeared partly convergent and partly personalized. In the study, vaccine-responding T cell clones were precisely tracked in identical twins.

The chain couples TRBV11-2 to TRBJ1-5, with an unclear D gene assignment. The origin of this receptor is a woman aged 18-29 years in good health. The specimen was PBMCs. The CDR3 corresponds to CASSFEGQPQHF. Read as DNA, the sequence is TGTGCCAGCAGTTTTGAAGGCCAGCCCCAGCATTTT.